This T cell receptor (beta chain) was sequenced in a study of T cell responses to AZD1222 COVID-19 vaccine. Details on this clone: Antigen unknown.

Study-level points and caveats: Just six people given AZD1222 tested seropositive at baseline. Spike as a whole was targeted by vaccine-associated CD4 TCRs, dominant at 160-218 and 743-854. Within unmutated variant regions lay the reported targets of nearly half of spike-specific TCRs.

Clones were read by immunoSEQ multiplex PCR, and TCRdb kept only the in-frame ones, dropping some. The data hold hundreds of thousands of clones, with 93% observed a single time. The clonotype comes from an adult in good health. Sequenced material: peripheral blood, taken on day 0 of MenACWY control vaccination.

The chain's CDR3 is CASSTGRLHQPQHF. Written as DNA, the CDR3 is TGTGCCAGTAGTACAGGGAGGTTGCACCAGCCCCAGCATTTT. The chain carries TRBV19 and TRBJ1-5; TRBD1 is a possible D gene (5 bases). This CDR3 is built from 14 residues. V lost 4 bases and J lost 7, with 14 bases in between. Germline-derived CDR1 and CDR2 are LNHDA and SQIVND (reference sequence). Complete variable domain (other parts from reference TRBV19 and TRBJ1-5): DGGITQSPKYLFRKEGQNVTLSCEQNLNHDAMYWYRQDPGQGLRLIYYSQIVNDFQKGDIAEGYSVSREKKESFPLTVTSAQKNPTAFYLCASSTGRLHQPQHFGDGTRLSIL.